A single T cell receptor beta chain is shown here with its context. No cognate antigen has been identified for it. No much larger clone is present one base from it, and per-base qualities are unavailable. Each collaborating institution followed its own protocols to collect whole blood in K2EDTA tubes. For TCRbeta analysis, collaborators shipped samples as frozen whole blood, isolated PBMCs, or DNA extracted from either of those sample types. The immunoSEQ Assay, a bias-controlled multiplex PCR, was used to amplify TCRbeta CDR3 regions from genomic DNA. The paper's processing steps were these. Nucleated cell counts per sample were estimated from amplification of reference gene primers within the assay. Sequence reads were collapsed and filtered to measure the absolute abundance of every unique TCRbeta CDR3 rearrangement. For each sample, productive Simpson clonality was calculated as the square root of Simpson's diversity index over productive rearrangements. Drawn from immuneACCESS, this table holds only the in-frame rearrangements with V and J called that TCRdb kept. Clones are partly lost; checked studies trace under half to an unresolved V gene and leave the rest unexplained. V and J calls and clone size come straight from that table; D and trimming were deduced from the DNA. In this sample the table shows 95,000 to 150,000 clones, roughly 70% of which occur a single time. Under 1% of the sample belongs to the ten largest clones.

The data originate from a study of blood T cell repertoires in COVID-19 (dated by TCRdb to about 2020). With respect to the entire study: The collaborator samples originated in the United States, Italy and Spain and spanned the acute and convalescent phases of COVID-19. The repertoires were made available in a free public database intended to serve as a resource for research on the immune response to SARS-CoV-2. The sample metadata nearly always contained a de-identified subject ID, COVID-19 status, age in years and sex. The material from the prospective study consisted of cDNA or gDNA derived from T cells, B-cell-depleted T cells, or PBMCs. Subjects who had been exposed to COVID-19, were actively infected with it, or had recovered from it provided the deeply sampled blood TCRbeta repertoires that made up the dataset. The samples were drawn from two sources: the first 160 participants of the ongoing ImmuneRACE study, and fewer than 1,500 subjects contributed by 6 global collaborators. Where available, HLA class I and class II types were obtained from metadata supplied by the sample provider rather than from assay-based typing.

On the study overall, not on this receptor specifically: The quantity of clinical and demographic metadata differed by source and by participant and was supplied without curation.

V was cut back by 3 bases and J by 14 bases, leaving a gap of 21 bases between them. Spanning cysteine to phenylalanine, the CDR3 consists of 13 amino acids. Only the CDR3 DNA stays, 39 bases, in frame from base 1. The germline V gene encodes CDR1 GTSNPN and CDR2 SVGIG (reference sequence). This clonotype was sampled from a human donor with acute or convalescent COVID-19. The donor label of this sample is uncertain. Sequencing input: peripheral blood. Recombination linked TRBV30 to TRBJ2-3; TRBD2 is possibly the D segment (6 matching bases). The DNA sequence reads TGTGCCTGGAGCTCCAGCGGGCCCCTACCGAGGTATTTT. This gives the protein CAWSSSGPLPRYF.